The clone carrying this T cell receptor beta chain was counted between two and nine times. The antigen is unknown. This entry comes from a study of T cells after posttransplantation cyclophosphamide. Study-wide points: Skin or GI-infiltrating T cells shared few TRB sequences with blood.

This CDR3 spans 14 amino acids. From germline, CDR1 is SGHRS and CDR2 YFSETQ. Trimming removed 0 bases at V and 0 bases at J, with 6 bases between. Cyclophosphamide on days +3 and +4 followed busulfan-fludarabine conditioning and a marrow graft. The repertoire was sequenced with immunoSEQ multiplex PCR; TCRdb's copy has only in-frame clones and lacks some. Recorded here are about 14,000 clones, none singletons. This chain uses TRBV5-1 with TRBJ1-2, with D tentatively TRBD1 (6 bases). The sequence came from a female patient between 40 and 55 years old who received an allogeneic stem cell transplant from a related donor, was CMV-positive, and had no GVHD. Some of the T cells may derive from the graft donor. Sample: PBMCs, taken 950 to 1,200 days after allogeneic stem cell transplant with posttransplant cyclophosphamide. CDR3 sequence (DNA): TGCGCCAGCAGCTTGGACAGGGCTAACTATGGCTACACCTTC. It is translated as CASSLDRANYGYTF.